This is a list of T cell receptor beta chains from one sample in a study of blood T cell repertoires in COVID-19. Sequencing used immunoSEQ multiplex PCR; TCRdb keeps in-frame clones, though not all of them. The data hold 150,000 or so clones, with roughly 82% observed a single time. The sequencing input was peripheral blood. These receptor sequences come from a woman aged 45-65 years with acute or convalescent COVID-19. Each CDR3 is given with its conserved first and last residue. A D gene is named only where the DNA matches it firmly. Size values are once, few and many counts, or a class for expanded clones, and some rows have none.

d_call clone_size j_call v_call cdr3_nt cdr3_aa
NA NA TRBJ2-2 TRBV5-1 TGCGCCAGCAGGCTATTAGCTCAGTGGGAAGGGGTTCTCGGGTCGAACACCGGGGAGCTGTTTTTT CASRLLAQWEGVLGSNTGELFF
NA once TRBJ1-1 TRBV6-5 TGTGCCAGCAGTTTAACAGGGTTGGATGAAGCTTTCTTT CASSLTGLDEAFF
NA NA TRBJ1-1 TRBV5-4 TGTGCCAGCAGCGACACAGAACGGAACACTGAAGCTTTCTTT CASSDTERNTEAFF
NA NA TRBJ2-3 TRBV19 TGTGCCAGTAGTATAGATCGGGGAGATACGCAGTATTTT CASSIDRGDTQYF
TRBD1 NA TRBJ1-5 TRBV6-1 TGTGCCAGCACCTTCGGACAGGGAGGCAATCAGCCCCAGCATTTT CASTFGQGGNQPQHF
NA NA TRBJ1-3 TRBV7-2 TGTGCCAGCAGCTTGAAGAGCTCTGGAAACACCATATATTTT CASSLKSSGNTIYF
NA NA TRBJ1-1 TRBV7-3 TGTGCCAGCAGCTCCGTCCGGGGTGAAGCTTTCTTT CASSSVRGEAFF
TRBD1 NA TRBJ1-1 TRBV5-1 TGCGCCAGCAGCGCGGGACAGGTTCGTGGAGCTTTCTTT CASSAGQVRGAFF
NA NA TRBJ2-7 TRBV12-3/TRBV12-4 TGTGCCAGCACACAGGGCTACGAGCAGTACTTC CASTQGYEQYF
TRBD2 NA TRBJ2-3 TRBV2 TGTGCCAGCAGGGGACTAGCGGACCGGAGCACAGATACGCAGTATTTT CASRGLADRSTDTQYF
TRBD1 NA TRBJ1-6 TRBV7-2 TGTGCCAGCAGTGGACAGGGACGATCACCCCTCCACTTT CASSGQGRSPLHF
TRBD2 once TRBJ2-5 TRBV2 TGTGCCAGCAGGGAAGGGACTAGCGGGAGGCAAGAGACCCAGTACTTC CASREGTSGRQETQYF
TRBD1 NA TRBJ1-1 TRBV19 TGTGCCAGTATGACAGGGTATACTAGTCTATCGATGAACACTGAAGCTTTCTTT CASMTGYTSLSMNTEAFF
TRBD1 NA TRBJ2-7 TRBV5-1 TGCGCCAGCAGCTTCGAGCCAGGGGGCGCTTACGAGCAGTACTTC CASSFEPGGAYEQYF
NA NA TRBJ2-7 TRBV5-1 TGCGCCAGCAGCCAACAGGGAGCCGGTAGCTTTTCCTACGAGCAGTACTTC CASSQQGAGSFSYEQYF
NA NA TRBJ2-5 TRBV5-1 TGCGCCAGCAGCTCCGGAGGCACCAACCAAGAGACCCAGTACTTC CASSSGGTNQETQYF
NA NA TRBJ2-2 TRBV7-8 TGTGCCAGCAGCTTAGTCGGCGGGAAGAACACCGGGGAGCTGTTTTTT CASSLVGGKNTGELFF
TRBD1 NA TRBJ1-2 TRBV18 TGTGCCAGCTCACCAAGACAGGGCATGGACTATGGCTACACCTTC CASSPRQGMDYGYTF
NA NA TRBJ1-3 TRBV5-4 TGTGCCAGCAGCCGAGAGGGATACTCTGGAAACACCATATATTTT CASSREGYSGNTIYF
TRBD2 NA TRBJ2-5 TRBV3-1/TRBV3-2 TGTGCCAGCAGGGACTTAGTCCCACTAGCGGGGGCCCAATTCCAAGAGACCCAGTACTTC CASRDLVPLAGAQFQETQYF
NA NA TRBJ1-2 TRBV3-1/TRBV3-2 TGTGCCAGCAGCCAAGTTATTGCCAGTCATGGCTACACCTTC CASSQVIASHGYTF